This section outlines one TCR beta chain sequence together with its context. The sample is drawn from a study of T cell changes during pregnancy in multiple sclerosis. The protocol was immunoSEQ multiplex PCR, while the TCRdb copy is restricted to in-frame clones and leaves out a portion. The data show about 67,000 clones, with more than 85% seen just once and about 2.3% held by the top ten. V lost 11 bases and J lost 5; bases outside the gene matches: 11. There are 14 residues in the CDR3. Per germline, CDR1 MRHNA and CDR2 SNTAGT. The clonotype comes from a female donor with multiple sclerosis, enrolled in a pregnancy study. This specimen consisted of peripheral blood, obtained in the first trimester of pregnancy. The chain joins TRBV6-4 to TRBJ2-1; 8 bases map to TRBD1. Here the CDR3 reads CACKLTDRDNEQFF. The CDR3 bases are TGTGCCTGCAAGCTTACGGACAGGGACAATGAGCAGTTCTTC.